The sequence of this T cell receptor (beta chain) was determined in a study of T-cell memory formation after mild COVID-19. This clonotype was found a few times. The CDR3 contains 15 residues. The V gene's germline CDR1 is MNHEY and CDR2 SVGAGI. J gave up 5 bases and V 7 bases, and 7 bases lay outside the gene matches. TCRdb re-called the 5' RACE reads through MiXCR, storing one row per CDR3 protein. This table holds 450,000 to 650,000 distinct CDR3 sequences, roughly a fifth found once. This clonotype originated in an adult woman who had mild COVID-19 (a few samples of this study predate the infection). Cell type and time point are not known. The sequenced sample was PBMCs or a T cell subset sorted from them (not recorded which). This chain joins TRBV6-5 and TRBJ2-2; 10 bases match TRBD2. CDR3 amino acids: CASTLAGAATGELFF. The CDR3, as DNA: TGTGCCAGCACCCTAGCGGGGGCGGCTACCGGGGAGCTGTTTTTT.